The 23 T cell receptor beta chains below all came from one sample that was sequenced in a study of blood T cell repertoires in COVID-19. Clones were read by immunoSEQ multiplex PCR, and TCRdb kept only the in-frame ones, dropping some. The data hold over 30,000 clones, with almost 90% observed a single time. Sequencing was carried out using peripheral blood. These TCRs come from a human donor in a cohort sampled during active COVID-19.

The V call is TRBV29-1, the J call TRBJ2-3; 11 bases are a match to TRBD1. This CDR3 is 17 amino acids long. V lost 6 bases to trimming and J lost 2 bases; unmatched junction nucleotides: 13. The germline gives CDR1 SQVTM, CDR2 ANQGSEA. CDR3 amino acids: CSVEGPAGQGDTDTQYF. The DNA of the CDR3 is TGCAGCGTGGAGGGCCCCGCGGGACAGGGGGACACAGATACGCAGTATTTT.

J is TRBJ1-2 and V is TRBV19, with TRBD1 matching 7 bases. J was trimmed by 7 bases and V by 7 bases; bases with no gene match: 9. Germline V gives CDR1 LNHDA, CDR2 SQIVND (reference sequence). CDR3 size: 13 residues. DNA of the CDR3: TGTGCCAGTATATCGGAGGGGGCGCGTGGCTACACCTTC. This codes for CASISEGARGYTF.

By share, this clone counts as medium-sized (0.01 to 0.1%). The J gene is TRBJ1-1, the V gene TRBV19, with TRBD1 identical over 8 bases. After removal of 5 bases from V and 1 base from J, the junction contained 3 bases not matched to a gene. The CDR3 loop spans 14 amino acids. Looked up from germline, CDR1 is LNHDA and CDR2 is SQIVND (reference sequence). The chain's CDR3 is CASSEQGANTEAFF. The CDR3 DNA reads as TGTGCCAGTAGTGAGCAGGGGGCGAACACTGAAGCTTTCTTT.

This clone has just a few counts. The chain links TRBV4-1 to TRBJ1-5; D is undetermined. CDR1 MGHRA and CDR2 YSYEKL come from the germline V gene. The CDR3 is 19 amino acids. V lost 1 base and J lost 0, with 19 bases in between. This chain's CDR3 is CASSQGGSRQYNSNQPQHF. In nucleotides, the CDR3 is TGCGCCAGCAGCCAAGGAGGAAGTAGGCAGTACAATAGCAATCAGCCCCAGCATTTT.

The V call is TRBV20-1, the J call TRBJ2-1, with unresolved D. CDR1 and CDR2 (germline): DFQATT, SNEGSKA (reference sequence). The CDR3 extends over 13 amino acids. Between the trimmed V and J ends, which lost 3 bases and 0 bases, there was a span of 6 bases. The CDR3 coding sequence is TGCAGTGCTAGTATGAGCTCCTACAATGAGCAGTTCTTC. Residues: CSASMSSYNEQFF.

The chain uses TRBV7-9 and TRBJ2-7; possible D gene TRBD2, 6 bases. CDR3 length: 14 amino acids. Germline CDR1 and CDR2: SEHNR and FQNEAQ (reference sequence). The V end was cut by 5 bases, the J end by 5 bases, with 16 bases between. The CDR3 DNA reads TGTGCCAGCAGCACCACCCTGGGGGGTAACGAGCAGTACTTC. Its translation is CASSTTLGGNEQYF.

This clone was detected only once. The V call is TRBV2, the J call TRBJ2-5; the D gene is possibly TRBD1 (5 bases). Germline V lookup: CDR1 SNHLY, CDR2 FYNNEI. Trimming took off 6 bases at V and 6 bases at J, with 17 bases between the two ends. The CDR3 is made up of 14 amino acids. The DNA of the CDR3 is TGTGCCAGCAGAATACCGACAGACGCGCAGACCCAGTACTTC. This gives the protein CASRIPTDAQTQYF. Full variable domain (missing parts from reference TRBV2 and TRBJ2-5): EPEVTQTPSHQVTQMGQEVILRCVPISNHLYFYWYRQILGQKVEFLVSFYNNEISEKSEIFDDQFSVERPDGSNFTLKIRSTKLEDSAMYFCASRIPTDAQTQYFGPGTRLLVL.

The V and J genes are TRBV4-1 and TRBJ2-4; D is perhaps TRBD2 (6 bases). Germline V gene data show CDR1 as MGHRA and CDR2 as YSYEKL. The V end was cut by 0 bases, the J end by 9 bases, with 21 bases between. The CDR3 loop spans 17 amino acids. The CDR3 protein is CASSQEGLGGAQGIQYF. In DNA form, the CDR3 reads TGCGCCAGCAGCCAAGAAGGCCTCGGCGGGGCTCAGGGCATTCAGTACTTC.

The chain employs TRBV7-8 and TRBJ1-6; D gene uncertain. Germline CDR1 and CDR2: SGHVS and FQNEAQ. The CDR3 totals 13 residues. V dropped 5 bases and J dropped 10 bases, with 12 bases sitting between them. CDR3 residues: CASSRSGGSPLHF. CDR3 in DNA: TGTGCCAGCAGCCGCAGCGGAGGATCACCCCTCCACTTT.

V is TRBV5-6 and J is TRBJ2-7; maybe TRBD2 (6 bases). CDR3 length: 14 amino acids. Per the germline V gene, CDR1 is SGHDT and CDR2 is YYEEEE. V was clipped by 3 bases and J by 6 bases, with 16 bases between them. CDR3 coding DNA: TGTGCCAGCAGCTCAAGACTAGGACCTCGCGAGCAGTACTTC. Protein: CASSSRLGPREQYF.

The V gene is TRBV5-1, the J gene TRBJ2-3, with D perhaps TRBD2 (5 bases). This CDR3 has 15 residues. The germline V gene encodes CDR1 SGHRS and CDR2 YFSETQ. Trimming cost V 2 bases and J 2 bases, with 12 bases left between them. This CDR3 is CASSFGRGFTDTQYF. The CDR3 DNA is TGCGCCAGCAGCTTCGGACGGGGATTCACAGATACGCAGTATTTT.

This chain connects TRBV6-1 to TRBJ1-5; a possible D gene is TRBD1 (6 bases). Deletions cut 1 base from V and 4 bases from J, with 8 bases between. The V gene's germline CDR1 is MNHNS and CDR2 SASEGT. This CDR3 comprises 14 residues. The CDR3 region has the DNA TGTGCCAGCAGTGAAGGACAGGAAAATCAGCCCCAGCATTTT. As protein: CASSEGQENQPQHF.

This clone has a single count. The genes are TRBV5-1 and TRBJ1-1; 8 bases match TRBD1. Germline assignment: CDR1 SGHRS and CDR2 YFSETQ. The CDR3 is made up of 14 amino acids. Germline trimming cut 4 bases from V and 4 bases from J; bases unmatched to any gene: 6. The DNA of the CDR3 is TGCGCCAGCAGCCTAGGACAGGGAGGCACTGAAGCTTTCTTT. This codes for CASSLGQGGTEAFF.

This clone has a handful of counts. The CDR3 protein is CASSQAFLRTGGNEQFF. The DNA for the CDR3 is TGTGCCAGCAGCCAAGCGTTTTTGAGGACAGGGGGAAATGAGCAGTTCTTC. The chain couples TRBV3-1 (or the pseudogene TRBV3-2) to TRBJ2-1, with 10 bases fitting TRBD1. The CDR3 extends over 17 amino acids. Germline V gene data show CDR1 as LGHDT and CDR2 as YNNKEL (reference sequence). With 1 base clipped from V and 7 bases from J, the junction kept 10 bases outside the gene matches.

The chain links TRBV6-1 to TRBJ2-7, with D maybe TRBD2 (5 bases). The CDR3 has 16 amino acids. With 4 bases removed from V and 4 bases from J, the gap between germline ends came to 20 bases. Germline V gene sequence: CDR1 MNHNS, CDR2 SASEGT. CDR3: CASSVTSASGPYEQYF. The CDR3 coding sequence is TGTGCCAGCAGTGTGACTTCCGCCAGCGGCCCTTACGAGCAGTACTTC.

V gene TRBV7-2 combines with J gene TRBJ1-3; unclear D gene. V shed 1 base and J shed 0 bases, with 10 bases lying between them. CDR1 and CDR2 (germline): SGHTA, FQGNSA. This CDR3 spans 16 amino acids. DNA for the CDR3: TGTGCCAGCAGCTTAGGAGCGGCGGGCTCTGGAAACACCATATATTTT. Translated, it gives CASSLGAAGSGNTIYF. Based on the CDR3 plus reference TRBV7-2 and TRBJ1-3, the full variable domain is GAGVSQSPSNKVTEKGKDVELRCDPISGHTALYWYRQSLGQGLEFLIYFQGNSAPDKSGLPSDRFSAERTGGSVSTLTIQRTQQEDSAVYLCASSLGAAGSGNTIYFGEGSWLTVV.

V gene TRBV3-1 (or the pseudogene TRBV3-2) combines with J gene TRBJ2-3, with 11 bases matching TRBD2. Germline CDR1 is LGHDT and CDR2 is YNNKEL (reference sequence). Trimming took 1 base from V and 0 from J; bases not matched to a gene: 6. The CDR3 runs 18 residues. The CDR3 coding sequence is TGTGCCAGCAGCCAAGGAGTACTAGCGGGGGTTAGCACAGATACGCAGTATTTT. It specifies CASSQGVLAGVSTDTQYF.

The DNA of the CDR3 is TGTGCCAGCAGCCTGCGAGGAACCCGGGACAGAGCTATGAACACTGAAGCTTTCTTT. This translates into CASSLRGTRDRAMNTEAFF. The gene calls are TRBV7-9 and TRBJ1-1; 7 positions match TRBD1. The CDR3 has 19 residues. J was trimmed by 0 bases and V by 5 bases; bases with no gene match: 18. CDR1 and CDR2 from the germline V gene are SEHNR and FQNEAQ (reference sequence).

The genes are TRBV2 and TRBJ2-2, with D perhaps TRBD2 (5 bases). Germline V gene lookup returns CDR1 SNHLY and CDR2 FYNNEI. V dropped 7 bases and J dropped 3 bases, with 12 bases sitting between them. CDR3 length: 14 amino acids. The CDR3 is CASKDSVYTGELFF. The DNA of the CDR3 is TGTGCCAGCAAGGATAGCGTCTACACCGGGGAGCTGTTTTTT. The full variable domain, with the rest looked up from reference TRBV2 and TRBJ2-2, is EPEVTQTPSHQVTQMGQEVILRCVPISNHLYFYWYRQILGQKVEFLVSFYNNEISEKSEIFDDQFSVERPDGSNFTLKIRSTKLEDSAMYFCASKDSVYTGELFFGEGSRLTVL.

The chain employs TRBV2 and TRBJ2-7, with 11 bases that match TRBD2. Germline CDR1 and CDR2: SNHLY and FYNNEI. CDR3 size: 16 residues. V was clipped by 2 bases and J by 5 bases; unmatched bases: 8. CDR3 nucleotides: TGTGCCAGCAGTGAACTAGGACTAGCGGGCCAAAACGAGCAGTACTTC. Translating gives CASSELGLAGQNEQYF.

This sequence joins TRBV6-4 and TRBJ1-1, with TRBD1 as a possible D gene (6 bases). CDR1 is MRHNA and CDR2 is SNTAGT in the germline V gene. V was shortened by 6 bases and J by 1 base, with 9 bases between the two germline ends. This CDR3 comprises 13 residues. The CDR3 region is CASSGTQNTEAFF. Written as DNA, the CDR3 is TGTGCCAGCAGCGGGACACAGAACACTGAAGCTTTCTTT.

The chain has TRBV5-4 and TRBJ2-7, with 7 bases matching TRBD2. Germline CDR1 SGHNT, CDR2 YYREEE (reference sequence). This CDR3 is 14 amino acids long. V shed 0 bases, J shed 2 bases, and the junction held 2 bases outside the gene matches. The CDR3 DNA sequence: TGTGCCAGCAGCTTGGGCGGGAGCCCCTACGAGCAGTACTTC. It is translated as CASSLGGSPYEQYF.

The chain links TRBV7-6 to TRBJ2-2, with D tentatively TRBD2 (7 bases). Trimming cost V 5 bases and J 5 bases, with 15 bases left between them. The length of the CDR3 is 15 residues. The germline V gene has CDR1 SGHVS and CDR2 FNYEAQ. Here the CDR3 DNA reads TGTGCCAGCAGCGCCGTCAGGGGAGGGACCGGGGAGCTGTTTTTT. This codes for CASSAVRGGTGELFF. The full variable domain, in which reference TRBV7-6 and TRBJ2-2 provide the parts outside the CDR3, is GAGVSQSPRYKVTKRGQDVALRCDPISGHVSLYWYRQALGQGPEFLTYFNYEAQQDKSGLPNDRFSAERPEGSISTLTIQRTEQRDSAMYRCASSAVRGGTGELFFGEGSRLTVL.